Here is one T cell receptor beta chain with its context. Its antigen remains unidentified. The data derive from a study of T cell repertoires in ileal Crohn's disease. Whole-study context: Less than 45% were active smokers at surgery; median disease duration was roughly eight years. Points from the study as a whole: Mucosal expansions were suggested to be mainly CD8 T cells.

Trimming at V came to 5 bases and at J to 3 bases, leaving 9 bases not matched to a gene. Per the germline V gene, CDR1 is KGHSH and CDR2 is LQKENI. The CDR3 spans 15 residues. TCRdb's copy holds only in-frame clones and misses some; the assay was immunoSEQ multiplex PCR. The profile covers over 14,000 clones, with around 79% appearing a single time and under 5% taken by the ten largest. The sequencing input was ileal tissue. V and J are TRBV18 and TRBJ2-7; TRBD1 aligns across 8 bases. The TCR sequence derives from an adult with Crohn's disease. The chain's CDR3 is CASSSSQGAIYEQYF. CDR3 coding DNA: TGTGCCAGCTCATCATCGCAGGGGGCTATCTACGAGCAGTACTTC.